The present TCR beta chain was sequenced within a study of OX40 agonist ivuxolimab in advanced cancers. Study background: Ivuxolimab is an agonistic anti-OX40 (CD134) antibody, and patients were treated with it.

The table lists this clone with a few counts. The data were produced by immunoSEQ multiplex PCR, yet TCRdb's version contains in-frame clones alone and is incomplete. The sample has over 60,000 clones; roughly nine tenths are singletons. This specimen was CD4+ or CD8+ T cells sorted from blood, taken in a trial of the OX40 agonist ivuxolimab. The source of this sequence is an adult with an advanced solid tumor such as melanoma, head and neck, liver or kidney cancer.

The CDR3 nucleotides read TGTGCCAGCAGTGATGACCACTATGGCTACACCTTC. It yields the protein CASSDDHYGYTF. The rearrangement joins TRBV11-2 to TRBJ1-2; D is unresolved. Trimming removed 6 bases from V and 3 bases from J, with 8 bases in between. This CDR3 region has 12 residues. Germline assignment: CDR1 SGHAT and CDR2 FQNNGV.